Below are 7 T cell receptor beta chains sequenced from a single sample in a study of cytomegalovirus exposure and HLA in healthy donors (dated by TCRdb to the late 2010s). The method behind the library was the immunoSEQ multiplex PCR assay. For the multiplex PCR, a mixture combining 60 forward primers for TCR Vbeta segments and 13 reverse primers for TCR Jbeta segments was used. This immuneACCESS table, as held by TCRdb, lists in-frame sequences with V and J called but not all clones. Of the missing ones, under half trace to an unresolved V gene in checked studies; the others have no known cause. The sample table holds roughly 190,000 clones, of which about three quarters were seen once. The top ten hold around 2.2% of the sample. Sequences were obtained from PBMCs. The origin of the receptors is a woman between 25 and 40 years old in good health and CMV-seropositive.

This clone was recorded a few times. The chain combines TRBV7-9 with TRBJ2-1; weak D call: TRBD1 (5 bases). The CDR3 loop spans 14 amino acids. Germline values: CDR1 SEHNR, CDR2 FQNEAQ (reference sequence). V was pared by 2 bases and J by 2 bases, with 7 bases between. CDR3 coding DNA: TGTGCCAGCAGCTTATCAGGGACCTACAATGAGCAGTTCTTC. Translating it yields CASSLSGTYNEQFF.

The chain carries TRBV7-2 and TRBJ2-3; the D is unclear. Trimming cost V 3 bases and J 0 bases, with 7 bases left between them. CDR1 and CDR2 from the germline V gene are SGHTA and FQGNSA. The CDR3 sequence is 14 residues long. CDR3: CASSFRTSTDTQYF. The CDR3 DNA follows: TGTGCCAGCAGCTTCCGTACTAGCACAGATACGCAGTATTTT.

This chain uses TRBV30 with TRBJ2-1, with D perhaps matching TRBD2 (6 bases). The CDR3 is 15 residues long. CDR1 and CDR2 (germline): GTSNPN, SVGIG (reference sequence). Trimming took 3 bases from V and 4 from J, leaving 16 bases between them. The DNA of the CDR3 is TGTGCCTGGAGCCGGGAGACACTGCGGTACAATGAGCAGTTCTTC. Protein product: CAWSRETLRYNEQFF.

The rearrangement joins TRBV7-2 to TRBJ1-6; 8 nucleotides match TRBD1. CDR1 and CDR2 (germline): SGHTA, FQGNSA. Trimming cost V 5 bases and J 8 bases; bases outside gene matches: 8. The CDR3 covers 15 residues. The CDR3 loop reads CASSLGQGDYSPLHF. For the CDR3, the DNA is TGTGCCAGCAGCCTCGGACAGGGTGATTATTCACCCCTCCACTTT.

This chain links TRBV5-1 with TRBJ2-5, with TRBD2 matching 13 bases. J lost 4 bases, V lost 0 bases, and 3 bases had no gene match. The CDR3 is 16 amino acids. The germline gives CDR1 SGHRS, CDR2 YFSETQ. The CDR3 loop is CASSLGTSGSLETQYF. CDR3 nucleotide sequence: TGCGCCAGCAGCTTGGGGACTAGCGGGAGCCTAGAGACCCAGTACTTC.

Comment on this clone: The same CDR3 arises from other DNA sequences in this sample as well. The rearrangement links TRBV2 to TRBJ2-7; 7 nucleotides match TRBD1. CDR1 and CDR2 from the germline V gene are SNHLY and FYNNEI. Trimming cost V 6 bases and J 2 bases; bases outside gene matches: 7. This CDR3 region has 14 residues. CDR3 sequence reads: CASRIGTAAYEQYF. The CDR3 region has the DNA TGTGCCAGCAGAATTGGGACAGCCGCCTACGAGCAGTACTTC. Based on the CDR3 plus reference TRBV2 and TRBJ2-7, the full variable domain is EPEVTQTPSHQVTQMGQEVILRCVPISNHLYFYWYRQILGQKVEFLVSFYNNEISEKSEIFDDQFSVERPDGSNFTLKIRSTKLEDSAMYFCASRIGTAAYEQYFGPGTRLTVT.

V and J are TRBV7-9 and TRBJ2-5; D not resolved. Germline CDR1 SEHNR, CDR2 FQNEAQ (reference sequence). The CDR3 is 13 residues long. The ends were cut back, 5 bases at V and 2 bases at J, with 9 bases in the middle. CDR3 loop: CASSVQVQETQYF. The CDR3, as DNA: TGTGCCAGCAGCGTTCAGGTTCAAGAGACCCAGTACTTC.